This is a list of T cell receptor beta chains from one sample in a study of cytomegalovirus exposure and HLA in healthy donors. Libraries were prepared by immunoSEQ multiplex PCR; TCRdb keeps only in-frame clonotypes and omits some of them. This sample carries approximately 220,000 clones, 75% of them seen once, and the ten largest clones take less than 2%. The sample taken for sequencing was PBMCs. All receptors come from a woman in her twenties or thirties in good health and CMV-seronegative. Each CDR3 is given with its conserved first and last residue. D genes are given only for firm matches. Clone sizes are given selectively: once, few, many, or a class where the clone is expanded.

abundance: NA
j_gene: TRBJ1-1
v_gene: TRBV6-6
d_gene: NA
CDR3aa: CARSKTVDTEAFF
CDR3nt: TGTGCCAGGTCCAAAACGGTAGACACTGAAGCTTTCTTT

abundance: NA
j_gene: TRBJ2-7
v_gene: TRBV10-3
d_gene: NA
CDR3aa: CAISESGDTEEQYF
CDR3nt: TGTGCCATCAGTGAGTCAGGGGACACCGAGGAGCAGTACTTC

abundance: NA
j_gene: TRBJ2-7
v_gene: TRBV6-6
d_gene: TRBD1
CDR3aa: CASRSGQATSYEQYF
CDR3nt: TGTGCCAGCAGGTCGGGACAGGCGACCTCCTACGAGCAGTACTTC

abundance: NA
j_gene: TRBJ1-2
v_gene: TRBV6-5
d_gene: NA
CDR3aa: CASSEMGSGGYTF
CDR3nt: TGTGCCAGCAGTGAAATGGGGTCGGGAGGCTACACCTTC

abundance: NA
j_gene: TRBJ2-5
v_gene: TRBV5-5
d_gene: TRBD2
CDR3aa: CASSLGWGLEETQYF
CDR3nt: TGTGCCAGCAGCTTGGGTTGGGGACTAGAAGAGACCCAGTACTTC

abundance: NA
j_gene: TRBJ2-7
v_gene: TRBV14
d_gene: NA
CDR3aa: CASSLLDRSYEQYF
CDR3nt: TGTGCCAGCAGCCTCCTGGACAGATCCTACGAGCAGTACTTC

abundance: NA
j_gene: TRBJ1-2
v_gene: TRBV2
d_gene: NA
CDR3aa: CASSEGQGPYGYTF
CDR3nt: TGTGCCAGCAGTGAAGGGCAGGGTCCGTATGGCTACACCTTC

abundance: NA
j_gene: TRBJ1-1
v_gene: TRBV6-5
d_gene: NA
CDR3aa: CASMAGGAEAFF
CDR3nt: TGTGCCAGCATGGCGGGGGGCGCTGAAGCTTTCTTT

abundance: NA
j_gene: TRBJ1-1
v_gene: TRBV6-1
d_gene: NA
CDR3aa: CASTLGRATEAFF
CDR3nt: TGTGCCAGCACCCTAGGGAGGGCCACTGAAGCTTTCTTT

abundance: NA
j_gene: TRBJ1-1
v_gene: TRBV7-9
d_gene: NA
CDR3aa: CASSLSLGGTNTEAFF
CDR3nt: TGTGCCAGCAGCCTGAGTTTGGGCGGGACGAACACTGAAGCTTTCTTT

abundance: few
j_gene: TRBJ1-2
v_gene: TRBV11-3
d_gene: NA
CDR3aa: CASSLGPGDAGYTF
CDR3nt: TGTGCCAGCAGCTTAGGTCCAGGCGATGCTGGCTACACCTTC

abundance: NA
j_gene: TRBJ2-5
v_gene: TRBV19
d_gene: TRBD2
CDR3aa: CASSALAGGETQYF
CDR3nt: TGTGCCAGTAGTGCTCTAGCGGGAGGAGAGACCCAGTACTTC

abundance: NA
j_gene: TRBJ2-5
v_gene: TRBV19
d_gene: TRBD2
CDR3aa: CASTPAGGQWETQYF
CDR3nt: TGTGCCAGTACCCCAGCGGGGGGGCAGTGGGAGACCCAGTACTTC

abundance: NA
j_gene: TRBJ2-1
v_gene: TRBV7-6
d_gene: TRBD2
CDR3aa: CASGLADYNEQFF
CDR3nt: TGTGCGAGCGGGCTAGCGGACTACAATGAGCAGTTCTTC

abundance: NA
j_gene: TRBJ2-1
v_gene: TRBV29-1
d_gene: NA
CDR3aa: CSARTATGEWNEQFF
CDR3nt: TGCAGCGCCCGGACTGCTACGGGGGAGTGGAATGAGCAGTTCTTC

abundance: NA
j_gene: TRBJ1-5
v_gene: TRBV27
d_gene: NA
CDR3aa: CASKGIYDNQPQHF
CDR3nt: TGTGCCAGCAAGGGGATATACGACAATCAGCCCCAGCATTTT

abundance: NA
j_gene: TRBJ1-4
v_gene: TRBV19
d_gene: NA
CDR3aa: CASSIDPGGEKLFF
CDR3nt: TGTGCCAGTAGTATCGACCCAGGTGGTGAAAAACTGTTTTTT

abundance: NA
j_gene: TRBJ1-2
v_gene: TRBV30
d_gene: TRBD1
CDR3aa: CAWSVRRGAYGYTF
CDR3nt: TGTGCCTGGAGTGTACGCAGGGGGGCCTATGGCTACACCTTC

abundance: NA
j_gene: TRBJ2-3
v_gene: TRBV6-5
d_gene: NA
CDR3aa: CASSEHTQYF
CDR3nt: TGTGCCAGCAGTGAGCATACGCAGTATTTT

abundance: NA
j_gene: TRBJ2-7
v_gene: TRBV29-1
d_gene: NA
CDR3aa: CSVEKPGQTYEQYF
CDR3nt: TGCAGCGTTGAAAAACCCGGACAGACCTACGAGCAGTACTTC

abundance: NA
j_gene: TRBJ2-7
v_gene: TRBV5-4
d_gene: TRBD2
CDR3aa: CASSTPPGGTEQYF
CDR3nt: TGTGCCAGCAGCACTCCCCCGGGGGGTACCGAGCAGTACTTC

abundance: NA
j_gene: TRBJ2-1
v_gene: TRBV6-5
d_gene: TRBD2
CDR3aa: CASNLAGDRDEQFF
CDR3nt: TGTGCAAGCAATCTAGCGGGAGATCGGGATGAGCAGTTCTTC

abundance: NA
j_gene: TRBJ1-1
v_gene: TRBV4-1
d_gene: NA
CDR3aa: CASSQDDSPEAFF
CDR3nt: TGCGCCAGCAGCCAAGACGATAGTCCTGAAGCTTTCTTT

abundance: NA
j_gene: TRBJ2-5
v_gene: TRBV7-9
d_gene: NA
CDR3aa: CASSFSPQIPETQYF
CDR3nt: TGTGCCAGCAGCTTCTCCCCCCAGATCCCAGAGACCCAGTACTTC

abundance: NA
j_gene: TRBJ2-1
v_gene: TRBV13
d_gene: TRBD2
CDR3aa: CASSLDGTTTYNEQFF
CDR3nt: TGTGCCAGCAGCTTAGACGGGACTACCACCTACAATGAGCAGTTCTTC

abundance: NA
j_gene: TRBJ2-5
v_gene: TRBV4-1
d_gene: TRBD2
CDR3aa: CASSQDGGGRGQETQYF
CDR3nt: TGCGCCAGCAGCCAAGACGGTGGCGGGAGAGGGCAAGAGACCCAGTACTTC

abundance: NA
j_gene: TRBJ2-5
v_gene: TRBV12-5
d_gene: NA
CDR3aa: CASGLGDRLGETQYF
CDR3nt: TGTGCTAGTGGTTTGGGTGACAGGTTAGGCGAGACCCAGTACTTC

abundance: few
j_gene: TRBJ2-1
v_gene: TRBV6-5
d_gene: TRBD2
CDR3aa: CASSSVSGGSYNEQFF
CDR3nt: TGTGCCAGCAGTTCCGTAAGCGGGGGCTCTTACAATGAGCAGTTCTTC

abundance: NA
j_gene: TRBJ1-2
v_gene: TRBV10-2
d_gene: TRBD1
CDR3aa: CASSQDRDYGYTF
CDR3nt: TGCGCCAGCAGCCAGGACAGGGACTATGGCTACACCTTC

abundance: NA
j_gene: TRBJ1-1
v_gene: TRBV13
d_gene: NA
CDR3aa: CASSLVRDTEAFF
CDR3nt: TGTGCCAGCAGCTTAGTTCGGGATACTGAAGCTTTCTTT